Listed here are 14 T cell receptor beta chains from one sample, sequenced in a study of T cell repertoires in cytomegalovirus infection (dated by TCRdb to between 2018 and 2021). Their antigen targets remain unknown. Instrument used: Illumina HiSeq 1500. Using fastp at Q25 and MiXCR, TCRdb reprocessed the public reads and kept productive beta chains. Each CDR3 protein appears once, grouped with its most common genes and DNA. This sample holds 100,000 to 150,000 distinct CDR3 sequences; roughly a third were observed only once. The top ten constitute 45% to 65% of the sample. The sample's treatment or condition, from its label and the paper: in vitro stimulation with specific CMV peptide epitopes to enrich CMV-specific T cells. Sequencing used CD8+ T cells from cultured PBMCs, obtained from culture after CMV antigen stimulation. The origin of the receptors is a human donor in good health (CMV status not recorded). Some clones in this sample may be carry-over from other donors' samples.

The rearrangement links TRBV6-5 to TRBJ2-2; 10 bases are a match to TRBD2. Germline V gene lookup returns CDR1 MNHEY and CDR2 SVGAGI. The CDR3 is 16 amino acids. V shed 2 bases, J shed 4 bases, and the junction held 4 bases outside the gene matches. CDR3 region: CASSYLLAGVTGELFF. CDR3 DNA: TGTGCCAGCAGTTACCTCCTAGCGGGGGTCACCGGGGAGCTGTTTTTT.

The chain combines TRBV7-6 with TRBJ2-2; D may be TRBD2 (5 bases). Between the trimmed V and J ends, which lost 5 bases and 6 bases, there was a span of 16 bases. The germline CDR1 and CDR2 sequences are SGHVS and FNYEAQ. There are 15 residues in the CDR3. The DNA of the CDR3 is TGTGCCAGCAGCCCCCTCGGCCGGGGTGCCGGGGAGCTGTTTTTT. Protein sequence: CASSPLGRGAGELFF.

This clonotype was observed a few times. The junction and the germline gene differ at one end; a read error may be behind it. The V call is TRBV5-6, the J call TRBJ1-4; the D gene is possibly TRBD1 (5 bases). Germline V gene sequence: CDR1 SGHDT, CDR2 YYEEEE. The CDR3 sequence is 14 residues long. The CDR3 nucleotides are TGTGCCAGCAGCCCGGCCGGGGGTCCGGGACGGAGACTTTTT. Its protein product is CASSPAGGPGRRLF. Looking up the rest from reference TRBV5-6 and TRBJ1-4 gives the full variable domain: DAGVTQSPTHLIKTRGQQVTLRCSPKSGHDTVSWYQQALGQGPQFIFQYYEEEERQRGNFPDRFSGHQFPNYSSELNVNALLLGDSALYLCASSPAGGPGRRLFGSGTQLSVL.

CDR3 residues: CASKQGTATGNTIYF. CDR3 bases: TGTGCCAGCAAACAAGGGACAGCGACTGGAAACACCATATATTTT. The chain couples TRBV2 to TRBJ1-3; 7 bases are shared with TRBD1. CDR1 and CDR2 from the germline V gene are SNHLY and FYNNEI. The CDR3 extends over 15 amino acids. J gave up 2 bases and V 7 bases, and 8 bases lay outside the gene matches. The complete variable domain, with remaining parts taken from reference TRBV2 and TRBJ1-3, reads EPEVTQTPSHQVTQMGQEVILRCVPISNHLYFYWYRQILGQKVEFLVSFYNNEISEKSEIFDDQFSVERPDGSNFTLKIRSTKLEDSAMYFCASKQGTATGNTIYFGEGSWLTVV.

This clonotype has only one observation. The chain is built from TRBV5-6 and TRBJ2-3; D is possibly TRBD2 (7 bases). This CDR3 is built from 16 residues. Between the trimmed V and J ends, which lost 7 bases and 6 bases, there was a span of 24 bases. The germline V gene has CDR1 SGHDT and CDR2 YYEEEE. CDR3 residues: CASADLGGASPDTQYF. CDR3 bases: TGTGCCAGCGCAGACCTAGGGGGGGCCTCACCGGATACGCAGTATTTT.

This clonotype was detected only a few times. Mismatch with germline at one junction end may stem from a read error. The chain recombines TRBV7-7 with TRBJ1-5; 8 bases match TRBD1. This CDR3 contains 16 residues. Germline V gives CDR1 SSHAT, CDR2 FNYEAQ (reference sequence). The CDR3 DNA sequence: TGTGCTAGCAGCTTCCCCTCGGACAGGGAAGATCAGCCCCAGCATTTT. The encoded protein is CASSFPSDREDQPQHF.

This clonotype was detected many times. V usage is TRBV7-9 and J usage is TRBJ2-1; possibly TRBD1 for D (5 bases). V lost 1 base, J lost 3 bases, and 10 bases lay in between. CDR1 is SEHNR and CDR2 is FQNEAQ in the germline V gene (reference sequence). This CDR3 is 15 amino acids long. This chain's CDR3 is CASSLEGAIYNEQFF. The DNA for the CDR3 is TGTGCCAGCAGCTTAGAAGGGGCAATCTACAATGAGCAGTTCTTC.

This clonotype showed up many times. The gene calls are TRBV7-2 and TRBJ1-1, with unresolved D. Trimming removed 1 base at V and 0 bases at J, with 12 bases between. The CDR3 length is 16 residues. CDR1 is SGHTA and CDR2 is FQGNSA in the germline V gene. The DNA for the CDR3 is TGTGCCAGCAGCTTAGAAAGTGGCAGTTTGAACACTGAAGCTTTCTTT. Protein product: CASSLESGSLNTEAFF.

This clonotype has a handful of counts. This chain joins TRBV6-2 or TRBV6-3 and TRBJ2-3; maybe TRBD2 (6 bases). Germline lookup yields CDR1 MNHEY and CDR2 SVGEGT. V was pared by 2 bases and J by 4 bases, with 22 bases between. The CDR3 totals 18 residues. The CDR3 loop reads CASSYAPSSGGEADTQYF. DNA for the CDR3: TGTGCCAGCAGTTACGCCCCCTCGAGCGGAGGGGAGGCAGATACGCAGTATTTT.

This clonotype has more than one count but fewer than ten. J is TRBJ1-1 and V is TRBV6-6; no definite D call. The CDR3 runs 12 residues. Germline V gene lookup returns CDR1 MNHNY and CDR2 SVGAGI (reference sequence). Trimming shortened V by 6 bases and J by 2 bases, and 7 bases separated the two germline ends. CDR3 amino acids: CASREGNTEAFF. In nucleotides, the CDR3 is TGTGCCAGCAGAGAGGGAAACACTGAAGCTTTCTTT.

This clonotype was seen ten or more times. The V call is TRBV7-8, the J call TRBJ2-2, with D perhaps TRBD1 or TRBD2 (5 bases each). The germline V and J ends were trimmed by 5 bases and 2 bases, with 15 bases remaining between them. Germline V gene data show CDR1 as SGHVS and CDR2 as FQNEAQ. CDR3 length equals 16 residues. CDR3 DNA sequence: TGTGCCAGCAGCCCACCAGGGACGGAAAACACCGGGGAGCTGTTTTTT. The encoded protein is CASSPPGTENTGELFF.

This clonotype ranks as medium-sized (0.01 to 0.1%). V usage is TRBV11-2 and J usage is TRBJ2-7; TRBD1 aligns across 9 bases. The CDR3 runs 16 residues. The V gene end was trimmed by 0 bases and the J gene end by 3 bases; junction bases not matched to a gene: 6. CDR1 SGHAT and CDR2 FQNNGV come from the germline V gene. CDR3 sequence: CASSLDPTGQGYEQYF. DNA for the CDR3: TGTGCCAGCAGCTTAGACCCGACGGGACAGGGCTACGAGCAGTACTTC.

V and J are TRBV5-5 and TRBJ1-1; 7 nucleotides agree with TRBD1. CDR3 length: 12 amino acids. Germline values: CDR1 SGHKS, CDR2 YYEKEE (reference sequence). Losses at the gene ends were 4 bases for V and 4 bases for J; bases not matched to a gene: 1. This CDR3 is CASSRDSTEAFF. The CDR3 DNA reads TGTGCCAGCAGCCGGGACAGCACTGAAGCTTTCTTT.

In this sample, this clonotype turned up many times. This chain joins TRBV7-9 and TRBJ2-3; a possible D gene is TRBD1 (6 bases). This CDR3 has 15 amino acids. The V end was cut by 4 bases, the J end by 1 base, with 12 bases between. CDR1 is SEHNR and CDR2 is FQNEAQ in the germline V gene (reference sequence). CDR3 nucleotides: TGTGCCAGCAGCTCCCCGGGACACGGCACAGATACGCAGTATTTT. It specifies CASSSPGHGTDTQYF. The variable domain in full, with the rest retrieved from reference TRBV7-9 and TRBJ2-3, is DTGVSQNPRHKITKRGQNVTFRCDPISEHNRLYWYRQTLGQGPEFLTYFQNEAQLEKSRLLSDRFSAERPKGSFSTLEIQRTEQGDSAMYLCASSSPGHGTDTQYFGPGTRLTVL.